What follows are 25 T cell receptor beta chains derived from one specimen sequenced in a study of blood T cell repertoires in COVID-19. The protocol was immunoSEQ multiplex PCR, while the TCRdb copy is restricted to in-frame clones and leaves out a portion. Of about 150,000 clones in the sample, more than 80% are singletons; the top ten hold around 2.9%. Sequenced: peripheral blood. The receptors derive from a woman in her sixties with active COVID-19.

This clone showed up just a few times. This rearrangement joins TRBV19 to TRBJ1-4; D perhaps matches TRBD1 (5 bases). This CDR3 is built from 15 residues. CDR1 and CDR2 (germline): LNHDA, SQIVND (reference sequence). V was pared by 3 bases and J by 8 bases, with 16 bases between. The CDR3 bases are TGTGCCAGTAGTATGGGACTTCAACGCAAGGAAAAACTGTTTTTT. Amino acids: CASSMGLQRKEKLFF. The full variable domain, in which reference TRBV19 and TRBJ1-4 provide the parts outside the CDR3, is DGGITQSPKYLFRKEGQNVTLSCEQNLNHDAMYWYRQDPGQGLRLIYYSQIVNDFQKGDIAEGYSVSREKKESFPLTVTSAQKNPTAFYLCASSMGLQRKEKLFFGSGTQLSVL.

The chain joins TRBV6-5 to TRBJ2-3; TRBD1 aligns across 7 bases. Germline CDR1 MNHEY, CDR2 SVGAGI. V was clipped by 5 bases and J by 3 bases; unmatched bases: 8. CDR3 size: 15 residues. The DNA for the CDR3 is TGTGCCAGCAGTCTGGACCAGGGGGTAACAGATACGCAGTATTTT. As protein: CASSLDQGVTDTQYF.

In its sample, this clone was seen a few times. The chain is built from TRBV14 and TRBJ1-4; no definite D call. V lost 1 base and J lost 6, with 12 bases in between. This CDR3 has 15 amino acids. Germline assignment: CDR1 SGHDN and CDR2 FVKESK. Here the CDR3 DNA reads TGTGCCAGCAGCCAAGGCGGGGTCTGGGATGAAAAACTGTTTTTT. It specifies CASSQGGVWDEKLFF. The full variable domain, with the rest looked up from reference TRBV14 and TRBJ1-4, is EAGVTQFPSHSVIEKGQTVTLRCDPISGHDNLYWYRRVMGKEIKFLLHFVKESKQDESGMPNNRFLAERTGGTYSTLKVQPAELEDSGVYFCASSQGGVWDEKLFFGSGTQLSVL.

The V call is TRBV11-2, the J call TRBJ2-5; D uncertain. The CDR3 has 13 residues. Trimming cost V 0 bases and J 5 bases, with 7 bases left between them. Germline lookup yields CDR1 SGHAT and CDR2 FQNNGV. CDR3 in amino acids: CASSLDPPETQYF. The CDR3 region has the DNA TGTGCCAGCAGCTTAGATCCCCCGGAGACCCAGTACTTC.

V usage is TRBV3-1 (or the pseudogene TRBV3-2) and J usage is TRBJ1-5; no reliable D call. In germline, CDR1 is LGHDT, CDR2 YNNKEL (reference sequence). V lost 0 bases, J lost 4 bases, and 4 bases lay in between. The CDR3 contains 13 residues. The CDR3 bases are TGTGCCAGCAGCCAAGACGGGAATCAGCCCCAGCATTTT. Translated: CASSQDGNQPQHF.

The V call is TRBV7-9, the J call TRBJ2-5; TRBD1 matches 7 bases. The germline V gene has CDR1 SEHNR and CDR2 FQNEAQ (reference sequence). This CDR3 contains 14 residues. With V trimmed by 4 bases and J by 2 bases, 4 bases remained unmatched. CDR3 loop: CASSYRGPQETQYF. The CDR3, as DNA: TGTGCCAGCAGCTACAGGGGACCACAAGAGACCCAGTACTTC.

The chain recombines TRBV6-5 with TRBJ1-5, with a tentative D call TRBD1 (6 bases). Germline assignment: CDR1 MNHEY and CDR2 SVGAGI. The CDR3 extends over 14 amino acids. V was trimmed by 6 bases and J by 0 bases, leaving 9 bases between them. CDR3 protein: CASRGGDSNQPQHF. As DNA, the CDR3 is TGTGCCAGCAGAGGGGGAGATAGCAATCAGCCCCAGCATTTT.

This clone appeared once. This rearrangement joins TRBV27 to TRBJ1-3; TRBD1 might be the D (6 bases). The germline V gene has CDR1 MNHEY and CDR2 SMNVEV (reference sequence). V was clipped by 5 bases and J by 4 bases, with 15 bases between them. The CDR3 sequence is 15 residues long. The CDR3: CASSPYWGHGNTIYF. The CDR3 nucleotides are TGTGCCAGCAGTCCCTATTGGGGGCACGGAAACACCATATATTTT.

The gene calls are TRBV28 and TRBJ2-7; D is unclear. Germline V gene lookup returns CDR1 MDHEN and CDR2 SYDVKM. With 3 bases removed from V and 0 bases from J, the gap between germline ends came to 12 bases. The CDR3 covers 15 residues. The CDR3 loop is CASSFNALNSYEQYF. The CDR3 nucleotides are TGTGCCAGCAGTTTCAACGCGCTAAACTCCTACGAGCAGTACTTC.

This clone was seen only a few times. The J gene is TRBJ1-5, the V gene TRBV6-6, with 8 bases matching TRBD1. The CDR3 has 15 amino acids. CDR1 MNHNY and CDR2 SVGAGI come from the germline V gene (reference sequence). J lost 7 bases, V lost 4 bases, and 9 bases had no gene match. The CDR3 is CASSFTGGREQPQHF. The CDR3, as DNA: TGTGCCAGCAGTTTTACAGGGGGAAGGGAACAGCCCCAGCATTTT.

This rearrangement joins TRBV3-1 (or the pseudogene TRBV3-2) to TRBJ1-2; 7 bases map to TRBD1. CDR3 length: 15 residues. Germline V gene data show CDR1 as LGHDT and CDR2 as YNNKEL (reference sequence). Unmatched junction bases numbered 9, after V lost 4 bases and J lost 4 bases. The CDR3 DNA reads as TGTGCCAGCAGCCGGACAGGCGCCGGACTCTATGGCTACACCTTC. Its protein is CASSRTGAGLYGYTF.

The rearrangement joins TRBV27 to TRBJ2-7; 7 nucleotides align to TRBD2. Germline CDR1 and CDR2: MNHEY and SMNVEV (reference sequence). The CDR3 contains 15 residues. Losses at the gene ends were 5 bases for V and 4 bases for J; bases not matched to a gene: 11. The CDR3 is CASSPNLAAAYEQYF. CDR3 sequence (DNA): TGTGCCAGCAGTCCGAACCTAGCGGCCGCATACGAGCAGTACTTC.

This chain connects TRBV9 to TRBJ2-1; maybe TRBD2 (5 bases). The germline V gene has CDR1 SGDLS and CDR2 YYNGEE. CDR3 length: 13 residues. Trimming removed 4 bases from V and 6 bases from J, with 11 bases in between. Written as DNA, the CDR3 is TGTGCCAGCAGCCTATCGAGCGGCAATGAGCAGTTCTTC. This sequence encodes CASSLSSGNEQFF.

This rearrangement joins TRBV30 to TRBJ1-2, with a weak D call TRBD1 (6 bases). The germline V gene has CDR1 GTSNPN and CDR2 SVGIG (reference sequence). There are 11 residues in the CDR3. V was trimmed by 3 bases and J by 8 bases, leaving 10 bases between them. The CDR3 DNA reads TGTGCCTGGAGCACAGGGTTCGGCTACACCTTC. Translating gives CAWSTGFGYTF. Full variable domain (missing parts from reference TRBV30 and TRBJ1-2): SQTIHQWPATLVQPVGSPLSLECTVEGTSNPNLYWYRQAAGRGLQLLFYSVGIGQISSEVPQNLSASRPQDRQFILSSKKLLLSDSGFYLCAWSTGFGYTFGSGTRLTVV.

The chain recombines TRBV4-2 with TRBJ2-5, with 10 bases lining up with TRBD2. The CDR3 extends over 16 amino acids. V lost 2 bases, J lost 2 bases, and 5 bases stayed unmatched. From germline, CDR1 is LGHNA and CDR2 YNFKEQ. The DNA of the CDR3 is TGTGCCAGCAGCCAAAGCAGCGGGAGGGGGCAAGAGACCCAGTACTTC. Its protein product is CASSQSSGRGQETQYF.

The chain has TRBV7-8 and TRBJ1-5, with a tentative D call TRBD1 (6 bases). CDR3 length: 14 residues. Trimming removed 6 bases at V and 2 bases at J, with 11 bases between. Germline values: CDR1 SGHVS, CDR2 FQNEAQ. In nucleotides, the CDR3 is TGTGCCAGCAGTTCCGGGACACGCAATCAGCCCCAGCATTTT. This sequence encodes CASSSGTRNQPQHF.

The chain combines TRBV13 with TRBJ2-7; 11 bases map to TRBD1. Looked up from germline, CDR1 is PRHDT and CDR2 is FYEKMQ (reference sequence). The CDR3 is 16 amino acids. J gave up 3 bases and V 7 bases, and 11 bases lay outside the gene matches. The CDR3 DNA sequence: TGTGCCAGCACCAAAGGTGGCGGGACAGGGGGCTACGAGCAGTACTTC. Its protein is CASTKGGGTGGYEQYF.

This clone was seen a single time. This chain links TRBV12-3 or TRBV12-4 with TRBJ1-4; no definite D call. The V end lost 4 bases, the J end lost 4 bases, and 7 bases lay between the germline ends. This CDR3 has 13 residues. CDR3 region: CASSSVFNEKLFF. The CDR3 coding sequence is TGTGCCAGCAGTTCTGTCTTTAATGAAAAACTGTTTTTT.

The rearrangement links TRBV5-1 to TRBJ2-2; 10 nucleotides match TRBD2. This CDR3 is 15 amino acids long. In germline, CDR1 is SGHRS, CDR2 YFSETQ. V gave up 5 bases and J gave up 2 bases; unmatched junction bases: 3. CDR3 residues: CASRQREGNTGELFF. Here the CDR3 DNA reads TGCGCCAGCAGACAGCGGGAGGGCAACACCGGGGAGCTGTTTTTT.

CDR3 sequence: CASSQDGRPRYTYYEQYF. The DNA of the CDR3 is TGCGCCAGCAGCCAAGATGGAAGACCGAGGTACACCTACTACGAGCAGTACTTC. The genes are TRBV4-1 and TRBJ2-7; D gene ambiguous. Looked up from germline, CDR1 is MGHRA and CDR2 is YSYEKL. The CDR3 sequence is 18 residues long. The V end was cut by 0 bases, the J end by 3 bases, with 21 bases between.

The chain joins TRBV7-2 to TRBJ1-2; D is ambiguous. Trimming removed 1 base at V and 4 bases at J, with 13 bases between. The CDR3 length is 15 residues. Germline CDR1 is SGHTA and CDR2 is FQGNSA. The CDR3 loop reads CASSLVAAVVYGYTF. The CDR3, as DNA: TGTGCCAGCAGCTTAGTAGCGGCGGTAGTCTATGGCTACACCTTC. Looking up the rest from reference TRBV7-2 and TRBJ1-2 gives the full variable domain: GAGVSQSPSNKVTEKGKDVELRCDPISGHTALYWYRQSLGQGLEFLIYFQGNSAPDKSGLPSDRFSAERTGGSVSTLTIQRTQQEDSAVYLCASSLVAAVVYGYTFGSGTRLTVV.

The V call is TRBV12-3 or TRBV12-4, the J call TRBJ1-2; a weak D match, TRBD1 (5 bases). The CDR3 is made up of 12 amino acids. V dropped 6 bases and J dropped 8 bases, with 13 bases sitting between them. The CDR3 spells CASSPGFWGYTF. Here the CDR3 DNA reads TGTGCCAGCAGCCCAGGGTTCTGGGGCTACACCTTC.

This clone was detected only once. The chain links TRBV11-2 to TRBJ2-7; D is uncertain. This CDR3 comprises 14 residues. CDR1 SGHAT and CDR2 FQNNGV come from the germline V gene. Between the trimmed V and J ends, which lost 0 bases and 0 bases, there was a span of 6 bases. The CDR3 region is CASSLDFYSYEQYF. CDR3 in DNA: TGTGCCAGCAGCTTAGACTTTTACTCCTACGAGCAGTACTTC.

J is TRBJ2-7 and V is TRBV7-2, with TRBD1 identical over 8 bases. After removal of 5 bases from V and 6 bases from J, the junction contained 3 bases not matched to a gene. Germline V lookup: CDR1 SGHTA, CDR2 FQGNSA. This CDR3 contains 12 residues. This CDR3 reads CASSRTGFEQYF. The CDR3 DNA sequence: TGTGCCAGCAGCCGGACAGGGTTCGAGCAGTACTTC.

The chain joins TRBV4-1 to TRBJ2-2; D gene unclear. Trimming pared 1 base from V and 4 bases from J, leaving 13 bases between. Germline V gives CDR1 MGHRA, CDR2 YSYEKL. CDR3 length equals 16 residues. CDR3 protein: CASSQGLGSPTGELFF. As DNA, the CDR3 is TGCGCCAGCAGCCAAGGTTTGGGCTCCCCCACCGGGGAGCTGTTTTTT.